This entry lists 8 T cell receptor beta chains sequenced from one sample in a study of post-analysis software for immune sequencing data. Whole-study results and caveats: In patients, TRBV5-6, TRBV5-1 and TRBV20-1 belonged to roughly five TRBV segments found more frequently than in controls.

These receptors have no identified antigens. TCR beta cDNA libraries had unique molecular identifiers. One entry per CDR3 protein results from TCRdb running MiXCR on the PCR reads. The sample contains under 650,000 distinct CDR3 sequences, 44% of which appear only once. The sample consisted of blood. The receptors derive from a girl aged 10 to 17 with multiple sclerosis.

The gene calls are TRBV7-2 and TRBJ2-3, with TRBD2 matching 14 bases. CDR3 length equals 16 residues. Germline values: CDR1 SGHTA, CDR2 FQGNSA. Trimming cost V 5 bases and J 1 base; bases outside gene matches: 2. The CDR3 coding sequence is TGTGCCAGCAGCGCGGGACTAGCGGGGGGCACAGATACGCAGTATTTT. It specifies CASSAGLAGGTDTQYF.

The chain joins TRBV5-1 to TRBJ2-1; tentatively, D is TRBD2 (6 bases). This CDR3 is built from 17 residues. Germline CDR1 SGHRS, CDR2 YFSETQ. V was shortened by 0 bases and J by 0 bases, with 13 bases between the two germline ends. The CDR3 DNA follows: TGCGCCAGCAGCTTGGGGACACGGGAGAGCTCCTACAATGAGCAGTTCTTC. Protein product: CASSLGTRESSYNEQFF. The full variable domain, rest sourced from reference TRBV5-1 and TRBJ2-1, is KAGVTQTPRYLIKTRGQQVTLSCSPISGHRSVSWYQQTPGQGLQFLFEYFSETQRNKGNFPGRFSGRQFSNSRSEMNVSTLELGDSALYLCASSLGTRESSYNEQFFGPGTRLTVL.

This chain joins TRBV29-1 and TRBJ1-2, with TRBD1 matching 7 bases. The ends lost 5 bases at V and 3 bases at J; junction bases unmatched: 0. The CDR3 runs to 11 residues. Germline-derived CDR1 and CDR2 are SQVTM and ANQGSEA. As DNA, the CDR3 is TGCAGCGTTCAGGGGGACTATGGCTACACCTTC. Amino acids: CSVQGDYGYTF.

CDR3 region: CASSYLGGNSPLHF. CDR3 nucleotides: TGTGCCAGCAGTTATCTGGGCGGGAATTCACCCCTCCACTTT. The rearrangement joins TRBV6-5 to TRBJ1-6, with D hard to call. The CDR3 runs 14 residues. Trimming cost V 3 bases and J 7 bases, with 10 bases left between them. Germline V lookup: CDR1 MNHEY, CDR2 SVGAGI.

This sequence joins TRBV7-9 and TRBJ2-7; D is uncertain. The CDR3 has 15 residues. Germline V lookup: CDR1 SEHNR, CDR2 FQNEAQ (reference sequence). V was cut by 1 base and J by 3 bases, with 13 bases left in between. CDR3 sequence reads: CASSLGRRGDYEQYF. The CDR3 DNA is TGTGCCAGCAGCTTAGGGCGAAGAGGAGACTACGAGCAGTACTTC. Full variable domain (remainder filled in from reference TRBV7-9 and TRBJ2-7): DTGVSQNPRHKITKRGQNVTFRCDPISEHNRLYWYRQTLGQGPEFLTYFQNEAQLEKSRLLSDRFSAERPKGSFSTLEIQRTEQGDSAMYLCASSLGRRGDYEQYFGPGTRLTVT.

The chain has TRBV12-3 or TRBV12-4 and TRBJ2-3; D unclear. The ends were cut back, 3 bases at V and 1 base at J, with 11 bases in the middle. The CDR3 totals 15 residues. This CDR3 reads CASSLRLSGTDTQYF. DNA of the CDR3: TGTGCCAGCAGTTTGAGGCTGTCTGGCACAGATACGCAGTATTTT.

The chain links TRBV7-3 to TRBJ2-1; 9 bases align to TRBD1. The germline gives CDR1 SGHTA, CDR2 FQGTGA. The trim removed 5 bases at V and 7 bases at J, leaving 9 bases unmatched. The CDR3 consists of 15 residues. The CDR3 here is CASSLDRGTPNEQFF. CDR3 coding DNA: TGTGCCAGCAGCCTGGACAGGGGAACCCCTAATGAGCAGTTCTTC.

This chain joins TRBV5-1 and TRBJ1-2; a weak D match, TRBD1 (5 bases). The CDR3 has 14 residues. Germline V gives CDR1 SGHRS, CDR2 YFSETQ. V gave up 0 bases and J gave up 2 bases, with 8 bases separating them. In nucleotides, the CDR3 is TGCGCCAGCAGCTTGGAGGGGCAGAACTATGGCTACACCTTC. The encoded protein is CASSLEGQNYGYTF.